This T cell receptor beta chain was recovered during a study of technical replicates of blood from a handful of donors. Assay used: immunoSEQ multiplex PCR; TCRdb lists only in-frame clones, some missing. The sample holds approximately 73,000 clones, about 95% seen once. V was trimmed by 6 bases and J by 0 bases, leaving 11 bases between them. Looked up from germline, CDR1 is MDHEN and CDR2 is SYDVKM. The CDR3 is 15 residues long. The chain employs TRBV28 and TRBJ2-2; D is unresolved. Sequences were obtained from T cells isolated from PBMCs. The receptor's source is a human donor in good health. CDR3 bases: TGTGCCAGCAGAAGCTCAACTGCGAACACCGGGGAGCTGTTTTTT. This translates into CASRSSTANTGELFF.